Following are 27 T cell receptor beta chains from one sample sequenced in a study of CD8 T cells in Susac syndrome. A quantity of about 0.5 to 1 ug RNA underwent reverse transcription using random hexamers. TCRdb reprocessed the immunoSEQ multiplex PCR reads with MiXCR, giving one entry per CDR3 protein. The data hold roughly 120,000 distinct CDR3 sequences, with approximately 94% observed a single time. Sequencing used CD4+ T cells from PBMCs. The receptors shown here come from a human donor with multiple sclerosis.

J is TRBJ1-5 and V is TRBV13; D is possibly TRBD1 (5 bases). The V end lost 5 bases, the J end lost 7 bases, and 15 bases lay between the germline ends. The CDR3 runs 14 residues. Germline V gene sequence: CDR1 PRHDT, CDR2 FYEKMQ (reference sequence). CDR3: CASSPGGEGQPQHF. CDR3 DNA: TGTGCCAGCAGCCCGGGGGGGGAAGGGCAGCCCCAGCATTTT.

The chain employs TRBV30 and TRBJ2-7; no clear D. The CDR3 extends over 13 amino acids. V was shortened by 2 bases and J by 6 bases, with 14 bases between the two germline ends. Germline CDR1 GTSNPN, CDR2 SVGIG (reference sequence). This CDR3 is CAWSKAGQGEQYF. CDR3 in DNA: TGTGCCTGGAGTAAGGCAGGCCAAGGCGAGCAGTACTTC.

The CDR3 here is CAIKGGSDTGELFF. For the CDR3, the DNA is TGTGCCATCAAGGGGGGGTCGGACACCGGGGAGCTGTTTTTT. This sequence joins TRBV10-3 and TRBJ2-2, with a weak D call TRBD2 (7 bases). The CDR3 has 14 residues. The germline V and J ends were trimmed by 7 bases and 3 bases, with 12 bases remaining between them. The V gene's germline CDR1 is ENHRY and CDR2 SYGVKD.

The J gene is TRBJ1-1, the V gene TRBV27; D is uncertain. CDR3 length: 13 residues. With 4 bases removed from V and 1 base from J, the gap between germline ends came to 7 bases. The V gene's germline CDR1 is MNHEY and CDR2 SMNVEV (reference sequence). The CDR3 DNA follows: TGTGCCAGCAGTTCAGCAAGGAACACTGAAGCTTTCTTT. This encodes CASSSARNTEAFF.

The chain combines TRBV12-3 or TRBV12-4 with TRBJ1-2; TRBD1 matches 8 bases. The length of the CDR3 is 17 residues. With 5 bases clipped from V and 1 base from J, the junction kept 12 bases outside the gene matches. CDR3 in DNA: TGTGCCAGCAGTCCCCTCGGGGGACAGGACTTTAACTATGGCTACACCTTC. This codes for CASSPLGGQDFNYGYTF.

This clonotype was observed once. The chain has TRBV6-1 and TRBJ2-1; TRBD2 matches at 8 bases. CDR1 is MNHNS and CDR2 is SASEGT in the germline V gene. Losses at the gene ends were 6 bases for V and 0 bases for J; bases not matched to a gene: 10. The CDR3 runs to 17 residues. CDR3 region: CASSRPTSASSYNEQFF. Written as DNA, the CDR3 is TGTGCCAGCAGCCGTCCGACTAGCGCGAGCTCCTACAATGAGCAGTTCTTC.

The chain couples TRBV19 to TRBJ1-3; D uncertain. Germline assignment: CDR1 LNHDA and CDR2 SQIVND (reference sequence). This CDR3 region has 14 residues. Between the trimmed V and J ends, which lost 10 bases and 0 bases, there was a span of 13 bases. The CDR3 spells CATEKPGSGNTIYF. The CDR3 DNA follows: TGTGCCACCGAAAAACCGGGCTCTGGAAACACCATATATTTT.

The chain couples TRBV30 to TRBJ1-3; the D is unclear. CDR1 GTSNPN and CDR2 SVGIG come from the germline V gene (reference sequence). The CDR3 contains 14 residues. V shed 4 bases and J shed 0 bases, with 10 bases lying between them. The CDR3 loop is CAWTYSLSGNTIYF. In DNA form, the CDR3 reads TGTGCCTGGACCTACAGTCTCTCTGGAAACACCATATATTTT.

The chain links TRBV12-3 or TRBV12-4 to TRBJ1-2, with no clear D. CDR3 size: 12 residues. Trimming cost V 2 bases and J 8 bases, with 9 bases left between them. As DNA, the CDR3 is TGTGCCAGCAGTTTAAGTCTCGGGGGCTACACCTTC. It is translated as CASSLSLGGYTF.

CDR3 coding DNA: TGTGCCAGCAGCTCGGACACCGCTAACTATGGCTACACCTTC. Protein: CASSSDTANYGYTF. This chain joins TRBV7-9 and TRBJ1-2, with D possibly being TRBD1 (5 bases). The CDR3 covers 14 residues. V shed 4 bases and J shed 0 bases, with 9 bases lying between them. CDR1 and CDR2 (germline): SEHNR, FQNEAQ (reference sequence). The full variable domain, its missing parts supplied by reference TRBV7-9 and TRBJ1-2, is DTGVSQNPRHKITKRGQNVTFRCDPISEHNRLYWYRQTLGQGPEFLTYFQNEAQLEKSRLLSDRFSAERPKGSFSTLEIQRTEQGDSAMYLCASSSDTANYGYTFGSGTRLTVV.

This sequence joins TRBV5-1 and TRBJ2-3, with 8 nucleotides matching TRBD1. Germline loops: CDR1 SGHRS, CDR2 YFSETQ. V was clipped by 7 bases and J by 0 bases; unmatched bases: 7. CDR3 length: 15 amino acids. The CDR3 loop is CASGIRTGSTDTQYF. In nucleotides, the CDR3 is TGCGCCAGCGGTATCCGGACAGGGAGCACAGATACGCAGTATTTT.

The chain uses TRBV6-2 or TRBV6-3 and TRBJ2-7; 7 bases are shared with TRBD1. This CDR3 has 14 residues. V shed 6 bases, J shed 0 bases, and the junction held 5 bases outside the gene matches. Germline CDR1 is MNHEY and CDR2 is SVGEGT. CDR3 nucleotides: TGTGCCAGCAGCAGGGACAGCCTCTCCTACGAGCAGTACTTC. Amino acid sequence: CASSRDSLSYEQYF.

V usage is TRBV10-3 and J usage is TRBJ2-2; TRBD1 agrees at 7 bases. The CDR3 length is 14 residues. The germline gives CDR1 ENHRY, CDR2 SYGVKD. The ends lost 6 bases at V and 4 bases at J; junction bases unmatched: 5. CDR3 nucleotide sequence: TGTGCCATCAGGGACAGGCAGCCCACCGGGGAGCTGTTTTTT. It codes for CAIRDRQPTGELFF.

This chain links TRBV3-1 with TRBJ2-5, with no clear D. From germline, CDR1 is LGHDT and CDR2 YNNKEL (reference sequence). The CDR3 contains 15 residues. Trimming shortened V by 0 bases and J by 4 bases, and 12 bases separated the two germline ends. Here the CDR3 DNA reads TGTGCCAGCAGCCAAGAGAGGACCTCAAGAGAGACCCAGTACTTC. Translated: CASSQERTSRETQYF.

V is TRBV13 and J is TRBJ2-1; no clear D. V was shortened by 0 bases and J by 0 bases, with 9 bases between the two germline ends. Germline loops: CDR1 PRHDT, CDR2 FYEKMQ (reference sequence). The CDR3 is made up of 16 amino acids. This CDR3 is CASSLGSGSSYNEQFF. For the CDR3, the DNA is TGTGCCAGCAGCTTAGGGTCTGGATCCTCCTACAATGAGCAGTTCTTC. The complete variable domain, with remaining parts taken from reference TRBV13 and TRBJ2-1, reads AAGVIQSPRHLIKEKRETATLKCYPIPRHDTVYWYQQGPGQDPQFLISFYEKMQSDKGSIPDRFSAQQFSDYHSELNMSSLELGDSALYFCASSLGSGSSYNEQFFGPGTRLTVL.

The V call is TRBV12-3 or TRBV12-4, the J call TRBJ1-4; the D gene is possibly TRBD1 (6 bases). Trimming stripped 7 bases from V and 4 bases from J, with 25 bases between. The CDR3 covers 18 residues. In DNA, the CDR3 is TGTGCCAGCAAACGACAGGAGGCAAGCCCTTCTTTTAATGAAAAACTGTTTTTT. Its translation is CASKRQEASPSFNEKLFF.

The J gene is TRBJ1-5, the V gene TRBV18; 9 bases align to TRBD1. This CDR3 is built from 16 residues. Germline V gene sequence: CDR1 KGHSH, CDR2 LQKENI. V gave up 0 bases and J gave up 1 base; unmatched junction bases: 1. Here the CDR3 reads CASSPPGTGSNQPQHF. CDR3 nucleotides: TGTGCCAGCTCACCACCCGGGACAGGGAGCAATCAGCCCCAGCATTTT.

This clonotype was observed once. A junction boundary mismatches the germline segment, possibly from a read error. V gene TRBV7-7 combines with J gene TRBJ2-7, with D hard to call. Germline assignment: CDR1 SSHAT and CDR2 FNYEAQ (reference sequence). This CDR3 comprises 16 residues. CDR3 in DNA: TGTGCTAGCAGCGATTTAGAGGACCGAGCCTCCTACGAGCAGTACTTC. Translating gives CASSDLEDRASYEQYF.

The chain uses TRBV7-6 and TRBJ1-5, with no clear D. The CDR3 is 13 residues long. V lost 2 bases to trimming and J lost 4 bases, with 6 bases between them. CDR1 SGHVS and CDR2 FNYEAQ come from the germline V gene. The DNA of the CDR3 is TGTGCCAGCAGCTTAAGGCAGAATCAGCCCCAGCATTTT. This encodes CASSLRQNQPQHF.

The V and J genes are TRBV7-2 and TRBJ1-2, with TRBD1 identical over 8 bases. The CDR3 has 13 amino acids. V gave up 2 bases and J gave up 8 bases; unmatched junction bases: 4. Germline CDR1 SGHTA, CDR2 FQGNSA. The CDR3 DNA sequence: TGTGCCAGCAGCTTACAGGGGGCGCAAGGCTACACCTTC. Translation: CASSLQGAQGYTF.

J is TRBJ1-1 and V is TRBV3-1; the D gene is possibly TRBD1 (6 bases). The CDR3 spans 16 residues. V was shortened by 1 base and J by 5 bases, with 17 bases between the two germline ends. Germline V gene data show CDR1 as LGHDT and CDR2 as YNNKEL (reference sequence). The CDR3 reads CASSQGATGIRTEAFF. The CDR3 region has the DNA TGTGCCAGCAGCCAAGGTGCCACAGGGATTCGGACTGAAGCTTTCTTT.

The chain couples TRBV10-3 to TRBJ2-2, with 9 bases that match TRBD2. Germline loops: CDR1 ENHRY, CDR2 SYGVKD. This CDR3 is 12 amino acids long. J lost 7 bases, V lost 6 bases, and 0 bases had no gene match. DNA of the CDR3: TGTGCCATCAGACTAGCGGGCGGGGAGCTGTTTTTT. It specifies CAIRLAGGELFF.

The genes are TRBV7-9 and TRBJ2-1, with D possibly being TRBD1 or TRBD2 (5 bases each). The CDR3 length is 15 residues. Germline assignment: CDR1 SEHNR and CDR2 FQNEAQ (reference sequence). Trimming took off 6 bases at V and 1 base at J, with 13 bases between the two ends. CDR3 in DNA: TGTGCCAGCAGTGAGGGCAGGGCGTCCTACAATGAGCAGTTCTTC. It specifies CASSEGRASYNEQFF.

The CDR3 bases are TGTGCCAGCGGACTTGCCTCTGGAAACACCATATATTTT. Its protein is CASGLASGNTIYF. The gene calls are TRBV19 and TRBJ1-3, with D hard to call. CDR3 length: 13 residues. Germline values: CDR1 LNHDA, CDR2 SQIVND (reference sequence). V was trimmed by 9 bases and J by 0 bases, leaving 9 bases between them.

The chain combines TRBV2 with TRBJ1-4, with a tentative D call TRBD1 (6 bases). Germline values: CDR1 SNHLY, CDR2 FYNNEI. V was trimmed by 7 bases and J by 5 bases, leaving 14 bases between them. This CDR3 region has 14 residues. This CDR3 is CASKNRDTNEKLFF. CDR3 coding DNA: TGTGCCAGCAAGAACCGGGACACGAATGAAAAACTGTTTTTT. The variable domain in full, completed from reference TRBV2 and TRBJ1-4, reads EPEVTQTPSHQVTQMGQEVILRCVPISNHLYFYWYRQILGQKVEFLVSFYNNEISEKSEIFDDQFSVERPDGSNFTLKIRSTKLEDSAMYFCASKNRDTNEKLFFGSGTQLSVL.

This chain uses TRBV30 with TRBJ2-5; 9 bases are shared with TRBD1. V lost 5 bases, J lost 5 bases, and 3 bases stayed unmatched. The CDR3 has 12 residues. The germline CDR1 and CDR2 sequences are GTSNPN and SVGIG (reference sequence). The CDR3: CAWGTGLETQYF. CDR3 coding DNA: TGTGCCTGGGGGACAGGGCTGGAGACCCAGTACTTC.

V usage is TRBV4-1 and J usage is TRBJ1-2; D is uncertain. Germline V lookup: CDR1 MGHRA, CDR2 YSYEKL. The V end was cut by 0 bases, the J end by 4 bases, with 18 bases between. CDR3 length equals 17 residues. Here the CDR3 DNA reads TGCGCCAGCAGCCAAGATAGTTGGGGTCTGCGCTCCTATGGCTACACCTTC. It yields the protein CASSQDSWGLRSYGYTF.